The source of this TCR beta chain is a study of blood T cell repertoires in COVID-19. Study-level background: There were acute and convalescent COVID-19 samples, and they came from the United States, Italy and Spain. T cells, B-cell-depleted T cells, or PBMCs provided the cDNA or gDNA that served as material.

Original processing methods: For nucleated cells, counts were estimated from reference gene primer amplification. Clones were sequenced by immunoSEQ multiplex PCR, and TCRdb holds only the in-frame ones, with some missing. That table gives V, J and clone size, and the DNA gave D and trimming. The table includes 95,000 to 150,000 clones, more than 75% detected once. The sample taken for sequencing was peripheral blood. The source is a man between 60 and 75 years old with acute or convalescent COVID-19.

CDR3 in amino acids: CASSLAGDEQYF. CDR3 nucleotide sequence: TGTGCCAGCAGTCTAGCGGGAGACGAGCAGTACTTC. The chain links TRBV28 to TRBJ2-7; the match to TRBD2 covers 10 bases. V was pared by 5 bases and J by 5 bases, with 0 bases of the junction left unmatched. The CDR3 has 12 amino acids. CDR1 is MDHEN, CDR2 SYDVKM, per germline.